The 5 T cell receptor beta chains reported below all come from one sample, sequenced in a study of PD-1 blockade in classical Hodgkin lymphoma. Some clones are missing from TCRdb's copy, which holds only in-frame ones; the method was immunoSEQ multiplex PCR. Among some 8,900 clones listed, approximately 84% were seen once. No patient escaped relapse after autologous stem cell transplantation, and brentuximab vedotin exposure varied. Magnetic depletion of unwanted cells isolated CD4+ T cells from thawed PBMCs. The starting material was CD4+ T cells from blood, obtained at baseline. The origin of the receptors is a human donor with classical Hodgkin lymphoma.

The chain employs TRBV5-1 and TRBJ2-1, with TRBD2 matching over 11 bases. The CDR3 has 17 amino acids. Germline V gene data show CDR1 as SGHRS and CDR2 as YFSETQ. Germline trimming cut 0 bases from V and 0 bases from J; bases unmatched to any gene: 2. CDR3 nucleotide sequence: TGCGCCAGCAGCTTGGGTAGCGGGAGGGTCTCCTACAATGAGCAGTTCTTC. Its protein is CASSLGSGRVSYNEQFF.

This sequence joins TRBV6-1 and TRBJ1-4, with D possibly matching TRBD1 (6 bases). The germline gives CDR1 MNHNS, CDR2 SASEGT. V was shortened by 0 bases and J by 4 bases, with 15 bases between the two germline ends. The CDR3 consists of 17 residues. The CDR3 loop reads CASSEATLGQLNEKLFF. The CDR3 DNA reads TGTGCCAGCAGTGAAGCTACCCTTGGACAGCTTAATGAAAAACTGTTTTTT.

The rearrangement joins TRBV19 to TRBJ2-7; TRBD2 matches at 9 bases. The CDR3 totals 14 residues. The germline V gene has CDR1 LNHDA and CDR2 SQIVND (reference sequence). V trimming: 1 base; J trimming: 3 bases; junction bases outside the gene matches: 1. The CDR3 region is CASSIGAGGYEQYF. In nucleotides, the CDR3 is TGTGCCAGTAGTATAGGAGCGGGAGGCTACGAGCAGTACTTC.

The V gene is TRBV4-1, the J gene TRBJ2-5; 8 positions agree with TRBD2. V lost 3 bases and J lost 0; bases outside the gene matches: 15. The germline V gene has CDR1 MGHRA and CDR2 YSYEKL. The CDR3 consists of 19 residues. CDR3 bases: TGCGCCAGCAGCCAGGCCCCCAAGCTAGCGGGTCTCAACCAAGAGACCCAGTACTTC. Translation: CASSQAPKLAGLNQETQYF.

The CDR3: CASSITVTNTEAFF. In DNA form, the CDR3 reads TGTGCCAGTAGTATTACAGTGACGAACACTGAAGCTTTCTTT. The rearrangement links TRBV19 to TRBJ1-1; D uncertain. The ends were cut back, 3 bases at V and 1 base at J, with 9 bases in the middle. Germline V CDR1 and CDR2: LNHDA, SQIVND (reference sequence). This CDR3 region has 14 residues.